This entry lists 29 T cell receptor beta chains sequenced from one sample in a study of T-cell memory formation after mild COVID-19. Each CDR3 protein is one row after TCRdb ran MiXCR on the 5' RACE reads. The data contain about 400,000 distinct CDR3 sequences, about 15% of them singletons. The sequencing sample was made of PBMCs or a T cell subset sorted from them (not recorded which). These receptors all come from a young man who had mild COVID-19 (a few samples of this study predate the infection). Cell type and time point are not known.

The chain links TRBV18 to TRBJ2-3, with D perhaps matching TRBD1 (5 bases). The germline CDR1 and CDR2 sequences are KGHSH and LQKENI. The length of the CDR3 is 15 residues. Trimming took 0 bases from V and 5 from J, leaving 12 bases between them. CDR3 nucleotide sequence: TGTGCCAGCTCACCACCAAAAGGGGCCTTAGATACGCAGTATTTT. Translation gives CASSPPKGALDTQYF.

This clonotype appeared many times. The rearrangement links TRBV12-3 or TRBV12-4 to TRBJ2-5, with 12 bases fitting TRBD2. V lost 2 bases to trimming and J lost 1 base; unmatched junction nucleotides: 2. CDR3 length: 16 residues. CDR3 region: CASSLTSGGLQETQYF. As DNA, the CDR3 is TGTGCCAGCAGTTTAACTAGCGGGGGGCTCCAAGAGACCCAGTACTTC.

This sequence joins TRBV20-1 and TRBJ2-1; 8 bases align to TRBD2. The V and J ends lost 6 bases and 5 bases, in that order; junction bases with no gene match: 9. Germline CDR1 reads DFQATT; CDR2 reads SNEGSKA (reference sequence). The CDR3 totals 14 residues. CDR3 amino acids: CSAREGGHNNEQFF. The CDR3 DNA is TGCAGTGCCCGGGAGGGGGGGCATAACAATGAGCAGTTCTTC.

This rearrangement joins TRBV12-3 or TRBV12-4 to TRBJ2-5; the D gene is possibly TRBD2 (6 bases). The germline V and J ends were trimmed by 6 bases and 9 bases, with 20 bases remaining between them. The CDR3 runs 14 residues. CDR3 loop: CASSRGRGVAAQYF. CDR3 nucleotide sequence: TGTGCCAGCAGCCGCGGGCGTGGCGTAGCGGCCCAGTACTTC.

This clonotype was seen a few times. The chain combines TRBV20-1 with TRBJ2-3; D is unclear. Germline V CDR1 and CDR2: DFQATT, SNEGSKA (reference sequence). The ends were cut back, 6 bases at V and 0 bases at J, with 13 bases in the middle. The CDR3 has 14 amino acids. DNA for the CDR3: TGCAGTGCGGCTACTATGCGGAGCACAGATACGCAGTATTTT. Amino acids: CSAATMRSTDTQYF.

V usage is TRBV5-6 and J usage is TRBJ2-1; D unresolved. Per germline, CDR1 SGHDT and CDR2 YYEEEE. Trimming cost V 4 bases and J 9 bases, with 8 bases left between them. The CDR3 runs to 11 residues. The CDR3 DNA reads as TGTGCCAGCAGCGAGGTAGGTGAGCAGTTCTTC. Amino acid sequence: CASSEVGEQFF.

This clonotype was seen more than once but under ten times. The V gene is TRBV7-2, the J gene TRBJ2-5; a weak D match, TRBD2 (6 bases). Germline lookup yields CDR1 SGHTA and CDR2 FQGNSA. The CDR3 sequence is 15 residues long. Trimming removed 3 bases at V and 5 bases at J, with 16 bases between. CDR3 sequence (DNA): TGTGCCAGCAGCTTCGGGACCGGGGGACGGGAGACCCAGTACTTC. It yields the protein CASSFGTGGRETQYF.

The chain couples TRBV27 to TRBJ2-3; a possible D gene is TRBD2 (5 bases). The ends were cut back, 3 bases at V and 6 bases at J, with 10 bases in the middle. The CDR3 covers 13 residues. Looked up from germline, CDR1 is MNHEY and CDR2 is SMNVEV (reference sequence). CDR3 DNA sequence: TGTGCCAGCAGTTTGGCCCCGGGGGATACGCAGTATTTT. This gives the protein CASSLAPGDTQYF.

The chain couples TRBV24-1 to TRBJ2-3; 8 nucleotides match TRBD2. This CDR3 contains 16 residues. Germline assignment: CDR1 KGHDR and CDR2 SFDVKD. Trimming cost V 4 bases and J 3 bases; bases outside gene matches: 8. The CDR3 sequence is CATSDPGTRGTDTQYF. The CDR3 nucleotides read TGTGCCACCAGTGACCCCGGGACTAGAGGGACAGATACGCAGTATTTT.

This chain uses TRBV3-1 with TRBJ2-7; TRBD1 agrees at 7 bases. With V trimmed by 3 bases and J by 0 bases, 2 bases remained unmatched. CDR3 length: 14 amino acids. Germline V CDR1 and CDR2: LGHDT, YNNKEL (reference sequence). This CDR3 reads CASSQDRLSYEQYF. The CDR3 nucleotides read TGTGCCAGCAGCCAGGACAGGCTCTCCTACGAGCAGTACTTC.

The chain uses TRBV10-3 and TRBJ2-3; 8 bases are shared with TRBD2. Germline V CDR1 and CDR2: ENHRY, SYGVKD. The V gene end was trimmed by 6 bases and the J gene end by 4 bases; junction bases not matched to a gene: 3. The CDR3 totals 13 residues. CDR3 in DNA: TGTGCCATCAGGGGACTAGTAGCAGATACGCAGTATTTT. The encoded protein is CAIRGLVADTQYF.

This clonotype was observed a single time. The rearrangement uses TRBV7-2 and TRBJ1-1; perhaps TRBD1 as D (6 bases). Between the trimmed V and J ends, which lost 4 bases and 1 base, there was a span of 13 bases. CDR1 is SGHTA and CDR2 is FQGNSA in the germline V gene. This CDR3 spans 15 amino acids. DNA for the CDR3: TGTGCCAGCAGCTCAGCACCAGGGGCGAACACTGAAGCTTTCTTT. This gives the protein CASSSAPGANTEAFF. Full variable domain (remainder filled in from reference TRBV7-2 and TRBJ1-1): GAGVSQSPSNKVTEKGKDVELRCDPISGHTALYWYRQSLGQGLEFLIYFQGNSAPDKSGLPSDRFSAERTGGSVSTLTIQRTQQEDSAVYLCASSSAPGANTEAFFGQGTRLTVV.

There are a few counts of this clonotype. At one end the junction does not follow the germline gene, possibly because of a read error. The rearrangement links TRBV7-9 to TRBJ1-2; no clear D. Germline lookup yields CDR1 SEHNR and CDR2 FQNEAQ (reference sequence). This CDR3 is built from 15 residues. For the CDR3, the DNA is TGTGCCAGCACCTTACTTGGAGTTCCCCAGGATGGCTACACCTTC. This gives the protein CASTLLGVPQDGYTF.

This clonotype was detected ten times or more. V gene TRBV5-1 combines with J gene TRBJ2-7, with unresolved D. Germline V gene sequence: CDR1 SGHRS, CDR2 YFSETQ. The CDR3 spans 13 residues. V was pared by 0 bases and J by 2 bases, with 6 bases between. CDR3 sequence: CASSLEGTYEQYF. CDR3 DNA: TGCGCCAGCAGCTTGGAAGGGACCTACGAGCAGTACTTC.

The rearrangement joins TRBV27 to TRBJ1-4; D may be TRBD1 (6 bases). The V gene lost 6 bases and the J gene lost 6 bases, with 17 bases spanning the gap. The CDR3 totals 15 residues. Germline V gene sequence: CDR1 MNHEY, CDR2 SMNVEV (reference sequence). CDR3 region: CASSTLRGRDEKLFF. The CDR3 DNA reads TGTGCCAGCAGCACACTCAGGGGCAGAGATGAAAAACTGTTTTTT. The full variable domain, in which reference TRBV27 and TRBJ1-4 provide the parts outside the CDR3, is EAQVTQNPRYLITVTGKKLTVTCSQNMNHEYMSWYRQDPGLGLRQIYYSMNVEVTDKGDVPEGYKVSRKEKRNFPLILESPSPNQTSLYFCASSTLRGRDEKLFFGSGTQLSVL.

In its sample, this clonotype was seen a few times. This chain uses TRBV5-5 with TRBJ1-6; D not certain. V lost 3 bases to trimming and J lost 8 bases, with 15 bases between them. Per the germline V gene, CDR1 is SGHKS and CDR2 is YYEKEE (reference sequence). CDR3 length: 15 residues. The CDR3 DNA reads TGTGCCAGCAGCTGGGCGACACATGAGGATTCACCCCTCCACTTT. This gives the protein CASSWATHEDSPLHF.

This clonotype was counted a few times. This rearrangement joins TRBV11-2 to TRBJ2-7; the D gene could be TRBD1 or TRBD2 (5 bases each). The CDR3 runs 17 residues. The germline gives CDR1 SGHAT, CDR2 FQNNGV. The V end was cut by 4 bases, the J end by 4 bases, with 23 bases between. The CDR3 sequence: CASSSGLTWGNVYEQYF. The CDR3 coding sequence is TGTGCCAGCAGCTCAGGACTTACATGGGGGAACGTGTACGAGCAGTACTTC.

The chain combines TRBV27 with TRBJ2-3, with D hard to call. The CDR3 covers 16 residues. The V gene's germline CDR1 is MNHEY and CDR2 SMNVEV (reference sequence). Trimming removed 3 bases at V and 6 bases at J, with 19 bases between. The CDR3 DNA follows: TGTGCCAGCAGTTTCGAGAACCGATTGGGCGCGGATACGCAGTATTTT. Translation: CASSFENRLGADTQYF.

The chain is built from TRBV5-1 and TRBJ2-1; no firm D call. The V and J ends lost 5 bases and 5 bases respectively, with 20 bases between them. CDR1 SGHRS and CDR2 YFSETQ come from the germline V gene. CDR3 length: 16 amino acids. The CDR3 loop reads CASRFSVGVRNNEQFF. The CDR3 DNA reads as TGCGCCAGCAGGTTCTCGGTAGGTGTTCGGAACAATGAGCAGTTCTTC.

This clonotype has a count of ten or more. This chain connects TRBV2 to TRBJ2-3; tentatively, D is TRBD2 (5 bases). Trimming took off 7 bases at V and 0 bases at J, with 11 bases between the two ends. This CDR3 is 14 amino acids long. In germline, CDR1 is SNHLY, CDR2 FYNNEI. In DNA, the CDR3 is TGTGCCAGCAAGGACCAGCGGAGCACAGATACGCAGTATTTT. Residues: CASKDQRSTDTQYF.

This clonotype was seen a handful of times. The chain is built from TRBV2 and TRBJ1-5; D unresolved. Germline V CDR1 and CDR2: SNHLY, FYNNEI. Deletions cut 7 bases from V and 5 bases from J, with 15 bases between. CDR3 length: 14 residues. In DNA, the CDR3 is TGTGCCAGCACCCTTCGGGCCTTTCATCAGCCCCAGCATTTT. This codes for CASTLRAFHQPQHF.

This clonotype was seen repeatedly, ten times or more. The V call is TRBV7-9, the J call TRBJ1-1; D not certain. Germline V gene lookup returns CDR1 SEHNR and CDR2 FQNEAQ (reference sequence). The CDR3 is 11 amino acids. Trimming cost V 1 base and J 7 bases, with 4 bases left between them. CDR3 DNA: TGTGCCAGCAGCTTAGGTCGTGAAGCTTTCTTT. Protein sequence: CASSLGREAFF.

This clonotype has more than one count but fewer than ten. J is TRBJ2-1 and V is TRBV5-1; D not certain. The CDR3 spans 14 residues. Trimming removed 6 bases from V and 9 bases from J, with 19 bases in between. CDR1 SGHRS and CDR2 YFSETQ come from the germline V gene. The CDR3 sequence is CASNVNGAWGEQFF. CDR3 nucleotides: TGCGCCAGCAATGTAAACGGTGCTTGGGGTGAGCAGTTCTTC.

V is TRBV5-6 and J is TRBJ2-7, with TRBD1 matching 12 bases. This CDR3 has 17 residues. J was trimmed by 10 bases and V by 2 bases; bases with no gene match: 16. Germline CDR1 SGHDT, CDR2 YYEEEE. The CDR3 DNA follows: TGTGCCAGCAGCTTTAAAGCCGGGACAGGGGGCGGTTTAAGTCAGTACTTC. It translates to CASSFKAGTGGGLSQYF.

The rearrangement links TRBV12-3 or TRBV12-4 to TRBJ1-2; D not certain. V lost 4 bases to trimming and J lost 4 bases, with 7 bases between them. CDR3 length equals 12 residues. As DNA, the CDR3 is TGTGCCAGCAGTTGGGGATTCTATGGCTACACCTTC. It encodes CASSWGFYGYTF.

In its sample, this clonotype was seen a few times. The rearrangement uses TRBV7-2 and TRBJ2-5; D unresolved. The CDR3 is 13 residues long. Trimming left V 5 bases short and J 3 bases short, with 10 bases between. Germline loops: CDR1 SGHTA, CDR2 FQGNSA. The CDR3 protein is CASSDKAEETQYF. CDR3 DNA sequence: TGTGCCAGCAGCGACAAGGCAGAAGAGACCCAGTACTTC.

This clonotype was seen once. The J gene is TRBJ2-7, the V gene TRBV6-6, with D perhaps matching TRBD2 (7 bases). This CDR3 has 10 amino acids. V was cut by 8 bases and J by 9 bases, with 11 bases left in between. CDR1 and CDR2 from the germline V gene are MNHNY and SVGAGI (reference sequence). For the CDR3, the DNA is TGTGCCAGCGGGGAGGGGGGGCAGTACTTC. Residues: CASGEGGQYF.

This clonotype was detected a few times. V and J are TRBV4-2 and TRBJ2-1, with D uncertain. Germline CDR1 reads LGHNA; CDR2 reads YNFKEQ. The CDR3 is 13 residues long. Trimming removed 4 bases at V and 2 bases at J, with 6 bases between. The CDR3 is CASSLNAYNEQFF. CDR3 nucleotide sequence: TGTGCCAGCAGCCTCAACGCCTACAATGAGCAGTTCTTC.

This clonotype showed up just a few times. The chain has TRBV6-2 or TRBV6-3 and TRBJ2-2, with D tentatively TRBD2 (5 bases). The CDR3 has 14 residues. CDR1 is MNHEY and CDR2 is SVGEGT in the germline V gene. V lost 6 bases and J lost 3, with 11 bases in between. The DNA of the CDR3 is TGTGCCAGCAGCCAAGGACTCGACACCGGGGAGCTGTTTTTT. This gives the protein CASSQGLDTGELFF.